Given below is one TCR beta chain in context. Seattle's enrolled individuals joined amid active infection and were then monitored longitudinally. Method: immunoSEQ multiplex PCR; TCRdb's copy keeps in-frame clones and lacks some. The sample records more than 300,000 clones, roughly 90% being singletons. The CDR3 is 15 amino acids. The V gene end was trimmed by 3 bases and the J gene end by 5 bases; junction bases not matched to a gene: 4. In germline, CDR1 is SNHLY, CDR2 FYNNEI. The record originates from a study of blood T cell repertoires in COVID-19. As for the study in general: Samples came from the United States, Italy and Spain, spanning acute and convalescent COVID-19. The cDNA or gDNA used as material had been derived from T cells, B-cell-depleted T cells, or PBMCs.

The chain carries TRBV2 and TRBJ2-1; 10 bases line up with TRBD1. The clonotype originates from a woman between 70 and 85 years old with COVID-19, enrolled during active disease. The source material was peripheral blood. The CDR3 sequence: CASSEMDRGDNEQFF. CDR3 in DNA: TGTGCCAGCAGTGAGATGGACAGGGGGGACAATGAGCAGTTCTTC.